One sample yielded the 7 T cell receptor beta chains listed below, sequenced in a study of cytomegalovirus exposure and HLA in healthy donors. A multiplex PCR was run with 60 Vbeta primers and 13 Jbeta primers. TCRdb's table, derived via immunoSEQ multiplex PCR, lists solely in-frame clones and lacks some. The sample has roughly 120,000 clones; 81% are singletons. What was sequenced was PBMCs. Source of these receptors: a woman aged 25 to 39 in good health and CMV-seronegative.

The chain joins TRBV30 to TRBJ2-2; possible D gene TRBD2, 5 bases. The CDR3 sequence is 15 residues long. The V end lost 1 base, the J end lost 5 bases, and 14 bases lay between the germline ends. Looked up from germline, CDR1 is GTSNPN and CDR2 is SVGIG (reference sequence). CDR3 in DNA: TGTGCCTGGAGTGAAGGGAGTGGGGTTACCGGGGAGCTGTTTTTT. Its translation is CAWSEGSGVTGELFF.

The CDR3 DNA reads TGTGCCAGCAGTGTAGACAGGGTTAGCGGTGAGCAGTTCTTC. It is translated as CASSVDRVSGEQFF. The chain links TRBV27 to TRBJ2-1; perhaps TRBD1 as D (7 bases). Germline-derived CDR1 and CDR2 are MNHEY and SMNVEV (reference sequence). V lost 5 bases to trimming and J lost 9 bases, with 17 bases between them. The CDR3 is 14 residues long.

The table lists this clone with a count of one. Here the CDR3 DNA reads TGCGCCAGCAGCTTGGGCAGGGTATCCGCGAACACCGGGGAGCTGTTTTTT. It codes for CASSLGRVSANTGELFF. The chain recombines TRBV5-1 with TRBJ2-2; D may be TRBD1 (5 bases). This CDR3 is built from 17 residues. Looked up from germline, CDR1 is SGHRS and CDR2 is YFSETQ. V lost 0 bases, J lost 0 bases, and 12 bases lay in between. The whole variable domain, filled in from reference TRBV5-1 and TRBJ2-2, reads KAGVTQTPRYLIKTRGQQVTLSCSPISGHRSVSWYQQTPGQGLQFLFEYFSETQRNKGNFPGRFSGRQFSNSRSEMNVSTLELGDSALYLCASSLGRVSANTGELFFGEGSRLTVL.

The chain couples TRBV5-8 to TRBJ2-5, with TRBD1 matching over 9 bases. V shed 0 bases, J shed 6 bases, and the junction held 6 bases outside the gene matches. This CDR3 spans 15 amino acids. Germline V gene lookup returns CDR1 SGHTS and CDR2 YDEGEE. The CDR3 DNA reads TGTGCCAGCAGCTTGGACAGGGGGCGAGGGAAGACCCAGTACTTC. Its protein product is CASSLDRGRGKTQYF.

This sequence joins TRBV28 and TRBJ1-6; D is ambiguous. The CDR3 spans 13 residues. V lost 8 bases and J 8 bases, leaving 13 bases between the germline ends. Germline V gene lookup returns CDR1 MDHEN and CDR2 SYDVKM. CDR3 in amino acids: CASHRTWYSPLHF. The CDR3 bases are TGTGCCAGCCACAGAACCTGGTATTCACCCCTCCACTTT.

This clone appeared a single time. The chain joins TRBV6-1 to TRBJ1-1; D remains unclear. The V gene lost 6 bases and the J gene lost 1 base, with 9 bases spanning the gap. Germline CDR1 and CDR2: MNHNS and SASEGT. The CDR3 runs 13 residues. Here the CDR3 reads CASREGGNTEAFF. The CDR3 DNA follows: TGTGCCAGCAGAGAGGGAGGGAACACTGAAGCTTTCTTT.

The chain combines TRBV27 with TRBJ2-1, with a tentative D call TRBD1 (6 bases). V gave up 7 bases and J gave up 6 bases, with 13 bases separating them. CDR1 is MNHEY, CDR2 SMNVEV, per germline (reference sequence). CDR3 size: 13 residues. The DNA for the CDR3 is TGTGCCAGCAATCCACAGGGCGTCAATGAGCAGTTCTTC. Encoded protein: CASNPQGVNEQFF.